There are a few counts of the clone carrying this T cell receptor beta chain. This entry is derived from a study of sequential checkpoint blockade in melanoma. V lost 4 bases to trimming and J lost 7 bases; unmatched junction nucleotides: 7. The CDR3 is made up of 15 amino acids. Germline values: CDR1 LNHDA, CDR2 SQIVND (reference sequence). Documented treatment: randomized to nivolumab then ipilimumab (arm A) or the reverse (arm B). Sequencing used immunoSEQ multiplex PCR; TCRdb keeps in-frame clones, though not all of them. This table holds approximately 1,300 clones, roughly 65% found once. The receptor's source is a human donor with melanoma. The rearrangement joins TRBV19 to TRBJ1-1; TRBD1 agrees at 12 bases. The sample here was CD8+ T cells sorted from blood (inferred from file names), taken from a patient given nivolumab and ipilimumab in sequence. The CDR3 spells CASSNIGTGGYEAFF. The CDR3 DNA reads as TGTGCCAGTAGTAACATCGGGACAGGGGGCTATGAAGCTTTCTTT.